This is a list of T cell receptor beta chains from one sample in a study of T-cell memory formation after mild COVID-19. TCRdb fed the 5' RACE reads into MiXCR, producing one record per CDR3 protein. Here the sample spans around 36,000 distinct CDR3 sequences, around 10% being singletons. The sequenced material came from PBMCs or a T cell subset sorted from them (not recorded which). The receptors here all came from a man aged 18 to 30 who had mild COVID-19 (a few samples of this study predate the infection). Cell type and time point are not known. The CDR3 runs from the conserved cysteine through the conserved F or W. A D gene is named only where the DNA matches it firmly. A clone size is listed for some rows: how often the clone was seen (once, few, many), or a class if it is expanded.

abundance: many; j_gene: TRBJ2-4; v_gene: TRBV7-2; d_gene: TRBD1; CDR3nt: TGTGCCAGCAGCTCCAGCAGGGGGCCAAATCAGATAGCCAAAAACATTCAGTACTTC; CDR3aa: CASSSSRGPNQIAKNIQYF
abundance: many; j_gene: TRBJ2-3; v_gene: TRBV9; d_gene: -; CDR3nt: TGTGCCAGCAGCGTAGAAGCAACAGATACGCAGTATTTT; CDR3aa: CASSVEATDTQYF
abundance: many; j_gene: TRBJ2-5; v_gene: TRBV7-2; d_gene: -; CDR3nt: TGTGCCAGCAGCTTAGCGCCGGAGACCCAGTACTTC; CDR3aa: CASSLAPETQYF
abundance: many; j_gene: TRBJ2-1; v_gene: TRBV7-2; d_gene: -; CDR3nt: TGTGCCAGCAGCTTATACGGGGGAAGTGATGAGCAGTTCTTC; CDR3aa: CASSLYGGSDEQFF
abundance: many; j_gene: TRBJ2-1; v_gene: TRBV7-9; d_gene: TRBD2; CDR3nt: TGTGCCAGCAGCTTAGTAATCAGCGGGGGGTACAATGAGCAGTTCTTC; CDR3aa: CASSLVISGGYNEQFF
abundance: few; j_gene: TRBJ2-1; v_gene: TRBV9; d_gene: -; CDR3nt: TGTGCCAGCAGCGTAGAAGTAGCGACATACAATGAGCAGTTCTTC; CDR3aa: CASSVEVATYNEQFF
abundance: many; j_gene: TRBJ2-7; v_gene: TRBV12-3/TRBV12-4; d_gene: -; CDR3nt: TGTGCCAGCAGTTTAGTAGGGGGGACATACGAGCAGTACTTC; CDR3aa: CASSLVGGTYEQYF
abundance: -; j_gene: TRBJ1-2; v_gene: TRBV4-1; d_gene: TRBD1; CDR3nt: TGCGCCAGCAGCCAACCCAGACAGGGGAGTAGGTATGGCTACACCTTC; CDR3aa: CASSQPRQGSRYGYTF
abundance: many; j_gene: TRBJ2-1; v_gene: TRBV5-6; d_gene: -; CDR3nt: TGTGCCAGCAGCTGGCTTAAGGGCGGCAGCTCCTACAATGAGCAGTTCTTC; CDR3aa: CASSWLKGGSSYNEQFF
abundance: many; j_gene: TRBJ2-3; v_gene: TRBV15; d_gene: -; CDR3nt: TGTGCCACCAGCCCGGGATCCCCCACAGATACGCAGTATTTT; CDR3aa: CATSPGSPTDTQYF
abundance: many; j_gene: TRBJ1-2; v_gene: TRBV12-3/TRBV12-4; d_gene: -; CDR3nt: TGTGCCAGCAGTCGGACTTTCGACCACTATGGCTACACCTTC; CDR3aa: CASSRTFDHYGYTF
abundance: few; j_gene: TRBJ1-1; v_gene: TRBV12-3/TRBV12-4; d_gene: -; CDR3nt: TGTGCCAGCAGCTGGGGACAATGGAACACTGAAGCTTTCTTT; CDR3aa: CASSWGQWNTEAFF
abundance: many; j_gene: TRBJ2-5; v_gene: TRBV7-8; d_gene: -; CDR3nt: TGTGCCAGCAGCAGGCAGGGGTACGAGACCCAGTACTTC; CDR3aa: CASSRQGYETQYF
abundance: many; j_gene: TRBJ1-2; v_gene: TRBV19; d_gene: -; CDR3nt: TGTGCCAGTAGTATGCCGGGAGGGTCTAACTATGGCTACACCTTC; CDR3aa: CASSMPGGSNYGYTF
abundance: many; j_gene: TRBJ1-1; v_gene: TRBV19; d_gene: TRBD1; CDR3nt: TGTGCCAGTAACTCGTGGGGACAGGTGAACACTGAAGCTTTCTTT; CDR3aa: CASNSWGQVNTEAFF
abundance: -; j_gene: TRBJ2-7; v_gene: TRBV29-1; d_gene: -; CDR3nt: TGCAGCGGGGGGACAAACTCCTACGAGCAGTACTTC; CDR3aa: CSGGTNSYEQYF
abundance: -; j_gene: TRBJ2-2; v_gene: TRBV11-2; d_gene: TRBD1; CDR3nt: TGTGCCAGCAGACAGGGGGTGAACACCGGGGAGCTGTTTTTT; CDR3aa: CASRQGVNTGELFF
abundance: once; j_gene: TRBJ2-1; v_gene: TRBV2; d_gene: TRBD2; CDR3nt: TGTGCCAGCAATGGGCTAGCGGGAGTTGGAGAGCAGTTCTTC; CDR3aa: CASNGLAGVGEQFF
abundance: many; j_gene: TRBJ2-5; v_gene: TRBV7-2; d_gene: TRBD2; CDR3nt: TGTGCCAGCAGCTTAGTAAGGACTAGCGGCGTGGAGACCCAGTACTTC; CDR3aa: CASSLVRTSGVETQYF
abundance: many; j_gene: TRBJ2-3; v_gene: TRBV20-1; d_gene: -; CDR3nt: TGCAGTGCTAGTGGGACGGGCACAGATACGCAGTATTTT; CDR3aa: CSASGTGTDTQYF
abundance: many; j_gene: TRBJ2-1; v_gene: TRBV5-4; d_gene: -; CDR3nt: TGTGCCAGCAAAACCCCCCCCGGGAATGAGCAGTTCTTC; CDR3aa: CASKTPPGNEQFF
abundance: many; j_gene: TRBJ1-2; v_gene: TRBV3-1; d_gene: TRBD1; CDR3nt: TGTGCCAGCAGCCAAGTTGGGGGACAGGGGAACTATGGCTACACCTTC; CDR3aa: CASSQVGGQGNYGYTF
abundance: many; j_gene: TRBJ2-7; v_gene: TRBV20-1; d_gene: TRBD1; CDR3nt: TGCAGTGCGCGGGACAGGGCAACCTACGAGCAGTACTTC; CDR3aa: CSARDRATYEQYF
abundance: many; j_gene: TRBJ2-3; v_gene: TRBV7-2; d_gene: -; CDR3nt: TGTGCCAGCAGGACGGCCCGTGGAGGCACGCAGTATTTT; CDR3aa: CASRTARGGTQYF
abundance: many; j_gene: TRBJ2-4; v_gene: TRBV9; d_gene: TRBD1; CDR3nt: TGTGCCAGCAGCCCTCGACAGGGGGTAGGAGACATTCAGTACTTC; CDR3aa: CASSPRQGVGDIQYF
abundance: many; j_gene: TRBJ1-2; v_gene: TRBV28; d_gene: -; CDR3nt: TGTGCCAGCAGTCCGGGGGCTAACTATGGCTACACCTTC; CDR3aa: CASSPGANYGYTF
abundance: many; j_gene: TRBJ2-1; v_gene: TRBV19; d_gene: TRBD2; CDR3nt: TGTGCCAGCGGGGGGTACTCCTACAATGAGCAGTTCTTC; CDR3aa: CASGGYSYNEQFF
abundance: many; j_gene: TRBJ2-3; v_gene: TRBV7-9; d_gene: -; CDR3nt: TGTGCCAGCAGCTTAGCCACCCACACAGATACGCAGTATTTT; CDR3aa: CASSLATHTDTQYF
abundance: many; j_gene: TRBJ2-4; v_gene: TRBV10-2; d_gene: -; CDR3nt: TGCGCCAGCCGGGTGGGGGCCAAAAACATTCAGTACTTC; CDR3aa: CASRVGAKNIQYF
abundance: many; j_gene: TRBJ2-7; v_gene: TRBV5-1; d_gene: TRBD2; CDR3nt: TGCGCCAGCAGCTTGGGACTAGCCGTCGAGCAGTACTTC; CDR3aa: CASSLGLAVEQYF
abundance: few; j_gene: TRBJ2-5; v_gene: TRBV2; d_gene: -; CDR3nt: TGTGCCAGCAGTGAAGGTGCGGTCGTCCAAGAGACCCAGTACTTC; CDR3aa: CASSEGAVVQETQYF
abundance: many; j_gene: TRBJ1-1; v_gene: TRBV7-2; d_gene: -; CDR3nt: TGTGCCAGCAGCTTACAGGGTAGCACTGAAGCTTTCTTT; CDR3aa: CASSLQGSTEAFF
abundance: many; j_gene: TRBJ1-2; v_gene: TRBV10-3; d_gene: -; CDR3nt: TGTGCCATCAGTGAGACGGTCCATGAAAGGGGCTACACCTTC; CDR3aa: CAISETVHERGYTF
abundance: many; j_gene: TRBJ2-1; v_gene: TRBV3-1; d_gene: -; CDR3nt: TGTGCCACCCTATCCCATGGGGCCAATGAGCAGTTCTTC; CDR3aa: CATLSHGANEQFF
abundance: many; j_gene: TRBJ1-6; v_gene: TRBV15; d_gene: -; CDR3nt: TGTGCCACCAGCAGAGAAAATTCACCCCTCCACTTT; CDR3aa: CATSRENSPLHF
abundance: many; j_gene: TRBJ2-5; v_gene: TRBV12-3/TRBV12-4; d_gene: -; CDR3nt: TGTGCCAGCAGTAGAGGGTTCCGCCAAGAGACCCAGTACTTC; CDR3aa: CASSRGFRQETQYF
abundance: -; j_gene: TRBJ1-2; v_gene: TRBV19; d_gene: -; CDR3nt: TGTGCCAGTAGTATACCCGGGGAGGATGGCTACACCTTC; CDR3aa: CASSIPGEDGYTF
abundance: once; j_gene: TRBJ2-7; v_gene: TRBV12-3/TRBV12-4; d_gene: TRBD1; CDR3nt: TGTGCCAGCAGTTTAGAGGGGGCGGTCTCCTACGAGCAGTACTTC; CDR3aa: CASSLEGAVSYEQYF
abundance: many; j_gene: TRBJ2-3; v_gene: TRBV3-1; d_gene: -; CDR3nt: TGTGCCAGCAGCCTTCAATTCATAACAGATACGCAGTATTTT; CDR3aa: CASSLQFITDTQYF
abundance: -; j_gene: TRBJ2-7; v_gene: TRBV6-2/TRBV6-3; d_gene: -; CDR3nt: TGTGCCAGCCTCCGGGACATCAGAGTCTACGAGCAGTACTTC; CDR3aa: CASLRDIRVYEQYF
abundance: few; j_gene: TRBJ2-1; v_gene: TRBV6-4; d_gene: TRBD2; CDR3nt: TGTGCCAGCAGTTACACTAGCGGGGGGAACAATGAGCAGTTCTTC; CDR3aa: CASSYTSGGNNEQFF
abundance: -; j_gene: TRBJ2-7; v_gene: TRBV7-9; d_gene: TRBD1; CDR3nt: TGTGCCAGCAGCTTGACAGGGAGCATCGAGCAGTACTTC; CDR3aa: CASSLTGSIEQYF
abundance: many; j_gene: TRBJ1-3; v_gene: TRBV5-1; d_gene: -; CDR3nt: TGCGCCAGCAGCTTGATAGACGGAGGAAACACCATATATTTT; CDR3aa: CASSLIDGGNTIYF
abundance: many; j_gene: TRBJ1-1; v_gene: TRBV5-1; d_gene: TRBD1; CDR3nt: TGCGCCAGCAGCGACGGGACAGGTCTCATGAACACTGAAGCTTTCTTT; CDR3aa: CASSDGTGLMNTEAFF
abundance: many; j_gene: TRBJ2-1; v_gene: TRBV6-2/TRBV6-3; d_gene: -; CDR3nt: TGTGCCAGCAGCCAAGACTCCCCCTACAATGAGCAGTTCTTC; CDR3aa: CASSQDSPYNEQFF
abundance: many; j_gene: TRBJ2-7; v_gene: TRBV27; d_gene: TRBD2; CDR3nt: TGTGCCAGCAGTCCCCATAGCGGGGCAATCTACGAGCAGTACTTC; CDR3aa: CASSPHSGAIYEQYF
abundance: many; j_gene: TRBJ2-6; v_gene: TRBV25-1; d_gene: -; CDR3nt: TGTGCCAGCAGTGAAACTCCTCAGGGTCCTGGGGCCAACGTCCTGACTTTC; CDR3aa: CASSETPQGPGANVLTF
abundance: many; j_gene: TRBJ2-7; v_gene: TRBV12-3/TRBV12-4; d_gene: TRBD1; CDR3nt: TGTGCCAGCAGTCCGTACAGGGGGCGCGAGCAGTACTTC; CDR3aa: CASSPYRGREQYF